The 29 T cell receptor beta chains below come from one sample, sequenced in a study of CD8 T cells in Susac syndrome. An input of 0.5 to 1 ug of RNA was subjected to reverse transcription using random hexamers. TCRdb reanalysed the immunoSEQ multiplex PCR reads using MiXCR and keeps one entry per CDR3 protein. This table holds a few hundred thousand distinct CDR3 sequences, approximately 95% found once. Specimen: CD4+ T cells from PBMCs. These receptor sequences come from a human donor with multiple sclerosis.

CDR3 loop: CASSPRIGGPTYEQYV. The CDR3 region has the DNA TGTGCCAGCAGTCCCCGTATAGGGGGCCCCACCTACGAGCAGTACGTC. The chain recombines TRBV27 with TRBJ2-7, with 7 bases matching TRBD1. CDR1 and CDR2 from the germline V gene are MNHEY and SMNVEV (reference sequence). CDR3 length: 16 amino acids. V trimming: 5 bases; J trimming: 2 bases; junction bases outside the gene matches: 12.

V usage is TRBV30 and J usage is TRBJ2-7; D is undetermined. The CDR3 totals 14 residues. CDR1 GTSNPN and CDR2 SVGIG come from the germline V gene (reference sequence). V was shortened by 0 bases and J by 2 bases, with 11 bases between the two germline ends. The CDR3, as DNA: TGTGCCTGGAGTGTACAACACGGAGCCTACGAGCAGTACTTC. It encodes CAWSVQHGAYEQYF.

This clonotype has only one observation. The rearrangement links TRBV21-1 to TRBJ2-7; the table gives TRBD2 as D, unverified against the DNA. TRBV21-1 is an annotated pseudogene. This CDR3 has 15 residues. Here the CDR3 DNA reads TGTGCCAGCAGCCCAGGGACTAGTTGCCCCTACGAGCAGTACGTC. Residues: CASSPGTSCPYEQYV.

CDR3 nucleotides: TGCGCCAGCAGCTTGGAACAGAGGGTCTACGAGCAGTACTTC. Translation: CASSLEQRVYEQYF. The V gene is TRBV5-1, the J gene TRBJ2-7; possibly TRBD2 for D (5 bases). The germline V gene has CDR1 SGHRS and CDR2 YFSETQ. CDR3 length: 14 residues. The V and J ends lost 0 bases and 3 bases respectively, with 10 bases between them. The whole variable domain, filled in from reference TRBV5-1 and TRBJ2-7, reads KAGVTQTPRYLIKTRGQQVTLSCSPISGHRSVSWYQQTPGQGLQFLFEYFSETQRNKGNFPGRFSGRQFSNSRSEMNVSTLELGDSALYLCASSLEQRVYEQYFGPGTRLTVT.

V gene TRBV9 combines with J gene TRBJ2-5; no reliable D call. V was clipped by 3 bases and J by 2 bases, with 11 bases between them. Per the germline V gene, CDR1 is SGDLS and CDR2 is YYNGEE. The CDR3 is made up of 14 amino acids. The CDR3 DNA reads as TGTGCCAGCAGCGGCGGACCACAACAAGAGACCCAGTACTTC. Its protein product is CASSGGPQQETQYF. Filled out from reference TRBV9 and TRBJ2-5, the complete variable domain reads DSGVTQTPKHLITATGQRVTLRCSPRSGDLSVYWYQQSLDQGLQFLIQYYNGEERAKGNILERFSAQQFPDLHSELNLSSLELGDSALYFCASSGGPQQETQYFGPGTRLLVL.

V gene TRBV9 combines with J gene TRBJ2-5; D is unclear. The CDR3 consists of 16 residues. Trimming stripped 0 bases from V and 4 bases from J, with 16 bases between. Germline CDR1 and CDR2: SGDLS and YYNGEE. CDR3 sequence: CASSVGSRASGETQYF. The DNA for the CDR3 is TGTGCCAGCAGCGTAGGGTCCAGAGCGTCAGGAGAGACCCAGTACTTC.

The chain uses TRBV3-1 and TRBJ1-5, with 7 bases lining up with TRBD1. The J segment lost 2 bases and the V segment lost 8 bases, leaving 6 bases of the junction unmatched. This CDR3 spans 14 amino acids. Germline CDR1 LGHDT, CDR2 YNNKEL (reference sequence). The CDR3 sequence: CASSHRGGNQPQHF. CDR3 nucleotides: TGTGCCAGCTCTCACAGGGGTGGCAATCAGCCCCAGCATTTT.

This chain joins TRBV10-3 and TRBJ1-2; D might be TRBD1 (5 bases). The CDR3 is made up of 12 amino acids. Per the germline V gene, CDR1 is ENHRY and CDR2 is SYGVKD. Trimming stripped 0 bases from V and 8 bases from J, with 7 bases between. The CDR3 DNA reads TGTGCCATCAGTGAGTCGGGGACCGGCTACACCTTC. It codes for CAISESGTGYTF.

The chain couples TRBV19 to TRBJ2-3, with D possibly TRBD2 on 5 matching bases. Trimming cost V 1 base and J 2 bases, with 7 bases left between them. Germline values: CDR1 LNHDA, CDR2 SQIVND (reference sequence). The CDR3 runs to 14 residues. CDR3 amino acids: CASSIGENTDTQYF. In DNA form, the CDR3 reads TGTGCCAGTAGTATAGGGGAGAACACAGATACGCAGTATTTT.

This chain uses TRBV20-1 with TRBJ2-5; D not certain. The CDR3 has 15 residues. Germline lookup yields CDR1 DFQATT and CDR2 SNEGSKA (reference sequence). V was pared by 3 bases and J by 5 bases, with 19 bases between. The CDR3 region is CSASGQRPPGETQYF. The CDR3 DNA reads as TGCAGTGCTAGTGGGCAACGCCCCCCCGGGGAGACCCAGTACTTC.

This clonotype appeared a single time. The chain combines TRBV6-5 with TRBJ1-2; D is possibly TRBD1 (6 bases). CDR3 size: 17 residues. Looked up from germline, CDR1 is MNHEY and CDR2 is SVGAGI. Trimming pared 2 bases from V and 4 bases from J, leaving 20 bases between. The CDR3 protein is CASSYGGSERGVYGYTF. In DNA form, the CDR3 reads TGTGCCAGCAGTTACGGAGGTTCCGAGAGGGGGGTCTATGGCTACACCTTC.

The rearrangement links TRBV30 to TRBJ2-1; TRBD2 matches at 8 bases. CDR3 size: 11 residues. V lost 8 bases and J lost 7; bases outside the gene matches: 4. Per the germline V gene, CDR1 is GTSNPN and CDR2 is SVGIG (reference sequence). CDR3 sequence (DNA): TGTGCCCGGGGGGGTGCAAATGAGCAGTTCTTC. This gives the protein CARGGANEQFF.

The chain combines TRBV5-6 with TRBJ2-2; 8 bases are shared with TRBD1. The germline V gene has CDR1 SGHDT and CDR2 YYEEEE. V dropped 4 bases and J dropped 4; count of bases not matched to a gene: 6. The CDR3 runs to 15 residues. The CDR3 DNA sequence: TGTGCCAGCAGCCAAAGGACAGGGTTCACCGGGGAGCTGTTTTTT. Translated: CASSQRTGFTGELFF. Based on the CDR3 plus reference TRBV5-6 and TRBJ2-2, the full variable domain is DAGVTQSPTHLIKTRGQQVTLRCSPKSGHDTVSWYQQALGQGPQFIFQYYEEEERQRGNFPDRFSGHQFPNYSSELNVNALLLGDSALYLCASSQRTGFTGELFFGEGSRLTVL.

This chain joins TRBV7-9 and TRBJ2-2, with TRBD1 matching 9 bases. J gave up 4 bases and V 4 bases, and 4 bases lay outside the gene matches. The CDR3 totals 15 residues. The germline gives CDR1 SEHNR, CDR2 FQNEAQ (reference sequence). CDR3 sequence reads: CASSSGQGGTGELFF. The CDR3 nucleotides are TGTGCCAGCAGCTCGGGACAGGGCGGCACCGGGGAGCTGTTTTTT.

This chain joins TRBV29-1 and TRBJ1-2; 7 positions agree with TRBD1. CDR1 SQVTM and CDR2 ANQGSEA come from the germline V gene. The V and J ends lost 6 bases and 3 bases, in that order; junction bases with no gene match: 4. This CDR3 comprises 12 residues. The chain's CDR3 is CSVAGTDYGYTF. The CDR3 nucleotides read TGCAGCGTCGCCGGGACAGACTATGGCTACACCTTC. Looking up the rest from reference TRBV29-1 and TRBJ1-2 gives the full variable domain: SAVISQKPSRDICQRGTSLTIQCQVDSQVTMMFWYRQQPGQSLTLIATANQGSEATYESGFVIDKFPISRPNLTFSTLTVSNMSPEDSSIYLCSVAGTDYGYTFGSGTRLTVV.

The chain combines TRBV2 with TRBJ2-7; no clear D. Germline lookup yields CDR1 SNHLY and CDR2 FYNNEI. V shed 5 bases and J shed 4 bases, with 9 bases lying between them. The CDR3 contains 12 residues. For the CDR3, the DNA is TGTGCCAGCAGTTGGGTACTGTACGAGCAGTACGTC. Amino acids: CASSWVLYEQYV.

The chain recombines TRBV19 with TRBJ1-1; D is perhaps TRBD1 (5 bases). CDR3 length equals 15 residues. Germline V gene sequence: CDR1 LNHDA, CDR2 SQIVND (reference sequence). The ends were cut back, 4 bases at V and 1 base at J, with 13 bases in the middle. The DNA for the CDR3 is TGTGCCAGTAGTACTACAGGAAATGGGAACACTGAAGCTTTCTTT. This gives the protein CASSTTGNGNTEAFF.

V gene TRBV7-2 combines with J gene TRBJ1-2, with D tentatively TRBD1 (5 bases). CDR3 length: 16 amino acids. V dropped 3 bases and J dropped 2 bases, with 16 bases sitting between them. Germline V lookup: CDR1 SGHTA, CDR2 FQGNSA. Here the CDR3 DNA reads TGTGCCAGCAGCTTGCCGGGACTCACTGGGAACTATGGCTACACCTTC. Protein product: CASSLPGLTGNYGYTF. Full variable domain (missing parts from reference TRBV7-2 and TRBJ1-2): GAGVSQSPSNKVTEKGKDVELRCDPISGHTALYWYRQSLGQGLEFLIYFQGNSAPDKSGLPSDRFSAERTGGSVSTLTIQRTQQEDSAVYLCASSLPGLTGNYGYTFGSGTRLTVV.

The chain combines TRBV30 with TRBJ2-1; maybe TRBD2 (6 bases). The CDR3 length is 15 residues. The germline V and J ends were trimmed by 4 bases and 7 bases, with 20 bases remaining between them. Germline CDR1 and CDR2: GTSNPN and SVGIG (reference sequence). CDR3 coding DNA: TGTGCCTGGAAATTCGCGGGGCGGCCGGGGAATGAGCAGTTCTTC. Translating gives CAWKFAGRPGNEQFF.

This chain links TRBV7-9 with TRBJ2-1; 7 bases agree with TRBD1. Germline values: CDR1 SEHNR, CDR2 FQNEAQ (reference sequence). Trimming at V came to 7 bases and at J to 4 bases, leaving 13 bases not matched to a gene. This CDR3 comprises 16 residues. The DNA of the CDR3 is TGTGCCAGCACCACCCCGGCCCGGGACAGTTACAATGAGCAGTTCTTC. Protein product: CASTTPARDSYNEQFF. Full variable domain (rest looked up from reference TRBV7-9 and TRBJ2-1): DTGVSQNPRHKITKRGQNVTFRCDPISEHNRLYWYRQTLGQGPEFLTYFQNEAQLEKSRLLSDRFSAERPKGSFSTLEIQRTEQGDSAMYLCASTTPARDSYNEQFFGPGTRLTVL.

The CDR3 protein is CASRRSGEGNIQYF. The CDR3 DNA reads as TGTGCCAGCAGGCGATCAGGGGAGGGAAACATTCAGTACTTC. The chain links TRBV3-1 to TRBJ2-4; a possible D gene is TRBD2 (7 bases). The V gene lost 6 bases and the J gene lost 6 bases, with 15 bases spanning the gap. The CDR3 totals 14 residues. Looked up from germline, CDR1 is LGHDT and CDR2 is YNNKEL (reference sequence).

This chain connects TRBV2 to TRBJ2-2; TRBD1 might be the D (6 bases). Germline CDR1 and CDR2: SNHLY and FYNNEI. Trimming took 6 bases from V and 5 from J, leaving 10 bases between them. The CDR3 is 13 amino acids. DNA of the CDR3: TGTGCCAGCAGGACACAGGGTACCGGGGAGCTGTTTTTT. This codes for CASRTQGTGELFF.

The chain recombines TRBV14 with TRBJ1-6, with 9 bases identical to TRBD1. The V and J ends lost 0 bases and 9 bases, in that order; junction bases with no gene match: 6. CDR3 size: 16 residues. CDR1 is SGHDN, CDR2 FVKESK, per germline. CDR3 bases: TGTGCCAGCAGCCAAGACAGGACAGGGGCTGGTTCACCCCTCCACTTT. It yields the protein CASSQDRTGAGSPLHF.

The rearrangement links TRBV6-6 to TRBJ1-5; D gene unclear. Per the germline V gene, CDR1 is MNHNY and CDR2 is SVGAGI (reference sequence). The length of the CDR3 is 13 residues. V was shortened by 5 bases and J by 6 bases, with 11 bases between the two germline ends. The CDR3: CASSPEGGQPQHF. The CDR3, as DNA: TGTGCCAGCAGTCCCGAGGGCGGTCAGCCCCAGCATTTT.

The chain has TRBV18 and TRBJ2-5; tentative D call: TRBD1 (5 bases). Trimming removed 3 bases at V and 5 bases at J, with 7 bases between. The CDR3 length is 12 residues. Germline loops: CDR1 KGHSH, CDR2 LQKENI. The CDR3 sequence is CASSPNRETQYF. The CDR3 nucleotides read TGTGCCAGCTCACCGAACAGGGAGACCCAGTACTTC.

The gene calls are TRBV9 and TRBJ2-3; 12 bases align to TRBD2. The CDR3 extends over 17 amino acids. The trim removed 3 bases at V and 1 base at J, leaving 6 bases unmatched. CDR1 and CDR2 (germline): SGDLS, YYNGEE. The CDR3 region has the DNA TGTGCCAGCAGCGCCCCTAGCGGGGGGGACGGCACAGATACGCAGTATTTT. It yields the protein CASSAPSGGDGTDTQYF.

CDR3 loop: CSAKRGPDTEAFF. The DNA of the CDR3 is TGCAGTGCCAAGAGGGGGCCTGACACTGAAGCTTTCTTT. The chain uses TRBV20-1 and TRBJ1-1, with 7 bases matching TRBD1. Germline V lookup: CDR1 DFQATT, CDR2 SNEGSKA (reference sequence). CDR3 size: 13 residues. After removal of 6 bases from V and 3 bases from J, the junction contained 7 bases not matched to a gene.

This clonotype was found once. The chain employs TRBV7-9 and TRBJ1-2; the D is unclear. Germline CDR1 reads SEHNR; CDR2 reads FQNEAQ (reference sequence). The CDR3 has 12 amino acids. Deletions cut 5 bases from V and 8 bases from J, with 12 bases between. The chain's CDR3 is CASSPTSFGYTF. CDR3 coding DNA: TGTGCCAGCAGCCCGACCTCTTTCGGCTACACCTTC.

V and J are TRBV7-9 and TRBJ2-7, with TRBD1 identical over 11 bases. The CDR3 totals 15 residues. Germline trimming cut 4 bases from V and 1 base from J; bases unmatched to any gene: 3. In germline, CDR1 is SEHNR, CDR2 FQNEAQ (reference sequence). In nucleotides, the CDR3 is TGTGCCAGCAGCTCTGGACAGGGGGCTTCCTACGAGCAGTACTTC. Translated, it gives CASSSGQGASYEQYF.